Each of the 31 T cell receptor beta chains below was sequenced from the same sample in a study of T cell repertoires in cytomegalovirus infection. The antigens of these receptors remain unknown. MiXCR, applied by TCRdb to the reads, yields one record per CDR3 protein. The sample holds approximately 590,000 distinct CDR3 sequences; around 40% are singletons and the top ten take 48%. This sample comprised cultured PBMCs, obtained from culture after CMV antigen stimulation. The receptors stem from a human donor in good health (CMV status not recorded). Some clones in this sample may be carry-over from other donors' samples.

This clonotype was counted many times. The chain joins TRBV7-2 to TRBJ2-7; the D is unclear. This CDR3 has 14 amino acids. V was shortened by 5 bases and J by 2 bases, with 13 bases between the two germline ends. CDR1 SGHTA and CDR2 FQGNSA come from the germline V gene. CDR3: CASSVLVVAYEQYF. The CDR3 DNA reads TGTGCCAGCAGCGTGTTAGTCGTGGCCTACGAGCAGTACTTC.

The V gene is TRBV7-9, the J gene TRBJ1-1; D is ambiguous. Trimming shortened V by 7 bases and J by 5 bases, and 11 bases separated the two germline ends. Germline V gene data show CDR1 as SEHNR and CDR2 as FQNEAQ (reference sequence). CDR3 length: 12 residues. The CDR3 spells CASTVRGTEAFF. CDR3 coding DNA: TGTGCCAGCACCGTTCGGGGAACTGAAGCTTTCTTT.

The chain combines TRBV5-4 with TRBJ2-7, with D perhaps matching TRBD2 (5 bases). V was trimmed by 3 bases and J by 2 bases, leaving 12 bases between them. Germline V CDR1 and CDR2: SGHNT, YYREEE (reference sequence). This CDR3 is built from 14 residues. The DNA for the CDR3 is TGTGCCAGCAGCTCGGCGGGTATCCCCTACGAGCAGTACTTC. This translates into CASSSAGIPYEQYF.

This clonotype was detected a few times. The gene calls are TRBV7-9 and TRBJ2-1; the D gene could be TRBD1 or TRBD2 (5 bases each). Germline values: CDR1 SEHNR, CDR2 FQNEAQ (reference sequence). The V and J ends lost 6 bases and 8 bases respectively, with 17 bases between them. This CDR3 has 14 amino acids. CDR3 in amino acids: CASSQGRRMDEQFF. CDR3 nucleotides: TGTGCCAGCAGTCAGGGACGGAGGATGGATGAGCAGTTCTTC.

The rearrangement links TRBV7-9 to TRBJ2-4; D might be TRBD1 or TRBD2, each matching 5 bases. The V gene lost 5 bases and the J gene lost 8 bases, with 16 bases spanning the gap. Germline CDR1 and CDR2: SEHNR and FQNEAQ (reference sequence). The length of the CDR3 is 14 residues. The CDR3 is CASSLRDLGDIQYF. The DNA for the CDR3 is TGTGCCAGCAGCCTCCGGGACCTGGGAGACATTCAGTACTTC.

This clonotype showed up just a few times. This chain connects TRBV6-2 or TRBV6-3 to TRBJ2-4; a possible D gene is TRBD1 (6 bases). This CDR3 comprises 17 residues. Per germline, CDR1 MNHEY and CDR2 SVGEGT. V shed 2 bases and J shed 2 bases, with 16 bases lying between them. CDR3 DNA: TGTGCCAGCAGTTACGTCGCCCACAGGGTAACCAAAAACATTCAGTACTTC. It yields the protein CASSYVAHRVTKNIQYF.

This clonotype has just a few counts. J is TRBJ2-3 and V is TRBV5-4, with D perhaps TRBD1 or TRBD2 (6 bases each). The CDR3 sequence is 16 residues long. Trimming stripped 4 bases from V and 0 bases from J, with 15 bases between. Looked up from germline, CDR1 is SGHNT and CDR2 is YYREEE (reference sequence). The chain's CDR3 is CASSPGAPSSTDTQYF. The CDR3 nucleotides are TGTGCCAGCAGCCCGGGGGCACCATCTAGCACAGATACGCAGTATTTT.

This sequence joins TRBV12-3 or TRBV12-4 and TRBJ2-3; no clear D. The CDR3 consists of 15 residues. The V end was cut by 4 bases, the J end by 2 bases, with 13 bases between. The CDR3 DNA follows: TGTGCCAGCAGTTGGGCTAGTCCGCTCACAGATACGCAGTATTTT. The encoded protein is CASSWASPLTDTQYF.

This sequence joins TRBV7-2 and TRBJ2-1; D is tentatively TRBD1 or TRBD2 (5 bases each). The V end was cut by 4 bases, the J end by 12 bases, with 13 bases between. CDR1 and CDR2 from the germline V gene are SGHTA and FQGNSA. This CDR3 has 12 residues. The DNA for the CDR3 is TGTGCCAGCAGCTCCAGAGGGGCGCGGCAGTTCTTC. Protein sequence: CASSSRGARQFF.

This chain uses TRBV24-1 with TRBJ2-7, with TRBD1 as a possible D gene (5 bases). The V end was cut by 4 bases, the J end by 1 base, with 22 bases between. There are 18 residues in the CDR3. Per germline, CDR1 KGHDR and CDR2 SFDVKD. CDR3 bases: TGTGCCACCAGTGAGGGTCCGGTTAGAGACAGCGAATCCTACGAGCAGTACTTC. This gives the protein CATSEGPVRDSESYEQYF.

The chain has TRBV20-1 and TRBJ1-6; tentatively, D is TRBD1 (6 bases). Germline CDR1 reads DFQATT; CDR2 reads SNEGSKA (reference sequence). Between the trimmed V and J ends, which lost 7 bases and 4 bases, there was a span of 14 bases. The CDR3 is 14 amino acids. CDR3 in DNA: TGCAGTGTCACCATAGGGGGGTATAATTCACCCCTCCACTTT. It yields the protein CSVTIGGYNSPLHF.

CDR3 loop: CASSPTDRGRGTEAFF. CDR3 sequence (DNA): TGTGCCAGCAGTCCTACGGACAGGGGGCGCGGCACTGAAGCTTTCTTT. The gene calls are TRBV12-3 or TRBV12-4 and TRBJ1-1, with TRBD1 matching over 11 bases. With V trimmed by 5 bases and J by 4 bases, 9 bases remained unmatched. The CDR3 consists of 16 residues.

This rearrangement joins TRBV6-1 to TRBJ2-5; a possible D gene is TRBD1 (5 bases). V lost 4 bases, J lost 5 bases, and 14 bases lay in between. The germline gives CDR1 MNHNS, CDR2 SASEGT. This CDR3 is built from 14 residues. CDR3 in amino acids: CASSGGRFPETQYF. CDR3 bases: TGTGCCAGCAGTGGGGGCCGGTTCCCGGAGACCCAGTACTTC.

The V gene is TRBV30, the J gene TRBJ1-2, with D possibly TRBD1 on 6 matching bases. CDR1 GTSNPN and CDR2 SVGIG come from the germline V gene (reference sequence). The V end lost 1 base, the J end lost 4 bases, and 13 bases lay between the germline ends. CDR3 length: 14 residues. CDR3 DNA: TGTGCCTGGAGTGGCACAGGGTATTCCTATGGCTACACCTTC. Translating gives CAWSGTGYSYGYTF. Using reference TRBV30 and TRBJ1-2 for the parts outside the CDR3, the full variable domain is SQTIHQWPATLVQPVGSPLSLECTVEGTSNPNLYWYRQAAGRGLQLLFYSVGIGQISSEVPQNLSASRPQDRQFILSSKKLLLSDSGFYLCAWSGTGYSYGYTFGSGTRLTVV.

This clonotype was observed a handful of times. The chain uses TRBV7-2 and TRBJ2-2; weak D call: TRBD2 (6 bases). The CDR3 sequence is 14 residues long. CDR1 and CDR2 from the germline V gene are SGHTA and FQGNSA. The V and J ends lost 5 bases and 7 bases respectively, with 14 bases between them. The CDR3 protein is CASSPSQGGGELFF. The CDR3 region has the DNA TGTGCCAGCAGCCCAAGTCAGGGAGGCGGGGAGCTGTTTTTT.

In this sample, this clonotype turned up many times. This rearrangement joins TRBV7-9 to TRBJ1-1, with D possibly TRBD1 on 6 matching bases. V was cut by 5 bases and J by 2 bases, with 18 bases left in between. This CDR3 is 16 amino acids long. From germline, CDR1 is SEHNR and CDR2 FQNEAQ (reference sequence). CDR3 DNA sequence: TGTGCCAGCAGCCTTCCCTCCGGGGGCGCAAACACTGAAGCTTTCTTT. Translation gives CASSLPSGGANTEAFF.

A few counts support this clonotype. The J gene is TRBJ2-5, the V gene TRBV20-1; D remains unclear. There are 13 residues in the CDR3. The V gene lost 6 bases and the J gene lost 0 bases, with 11 bases spanning the gap. Per the germline V gene, CDR1 is DFQATT and CDR2 is SNEGSKA (reference sequence). This chain's CDR3 is CSATIGNQETQYF. As DNA, the CDR3 is TGCAGTGCCACGATCGGCAACCAAGAGACCCAGTACTTC.

The V gene is TRBV6-1, the J gene TRBJ1-1; D gene ambiguous. Deletions cut 3 bases from V and 1 base from J, with 12 bases between. CDR3 size: 15 residues. The germline V gene has CDR1 MNHNS and CDR2 SASEGT. As DNA, the CDR3 is TGTGCCAGCAGTGATCATGGGTTGGGGAACACTGAAGCTTTCTTT. Protein: CASSDHGLGNTEAFF.

The gene calls are TRBV5-1 and TRBJ2-6; the D is unclear. Germline-derived CDR1 and CDR2 are SGHRS and YFSETQ. Trimming pared 2 bases from V and 4 bases from J, leaving 10 bases between. The CDR3 has 15 amino acids. The CDR3 here is CASSLHTQGANVLTF. CDR3 sequence (DNA): TGCGCCAGCAGCTTACACACACAGGGGGCCAACGTCCTGACTTTC. The full variable domain, its missing parts supplied by reference TRBV5-1 and TRBJ2-6, is KAGVTQTPRYLIKTRGQQVTLSCSPISGHRSVSWYQQTPGQGLQFLFEYFSETQRNKGNFPGRFSGRQFSNSRSEMNVSTLELGDSALYLCASSLHTQGANVLTFGAGSRLTVL.

This clonotype occurred a few times. The rearrangement joins TRBV7-2 to TRBJ2-5, with D uncertain. Trimming removed 2 bases from V and 5 bases from J, with 18 bases in between. Per the germline V gene, CDR1 is SGHTA and CDR2 is FQGNSA. The CDR3 extends over 16 amino acids. CDR3 residues: CASSLISYPEGETQYF. CDR3 sequence (DNA): TGTGCCAGCAGCTTAATTTCTTACCCCGAAGGGGAGACCCAGTACTTC. Complete variable domain (other parts from reference TRBV7-2 and TRBJ2-5): GAGVSQSPSNKVTEKGKDVELRCDPISGHTALYWYRQSLGQGLEFLIYFQGNSAPDKSGLPSDRFSAERTGGSVSTLTIQRTQQEDSAVYLCASSLISYPEGETQYFGPGTRLLVL.

In its sample, this clonotype was seen a few times. The V gene is TRBV7-2, the J gene TRBJ2-3; D is tentatively TRBD1 or TRBD2 (5 bases each). The CDR3 is 14 residues long. Germline values: CDR1 SGHTA, CDR2 FQGNSA. Trimming cost V 7 bases and J 0 bases, with 11 bases left between them. The CDR3 nucleotides read TGTGCCAGCACCCCGGGGCCGAGCACAGATACGCAGTATTTT. Protein: CASTPGPSTDTQYF.

This clonotype appeared once. This rearrangement joins TRBV18 to TRBJ2-5; possible D gene TRBD1, 5 bases. This CDR3 is built from 15 residues. CDR1 KGHSH and CDR2 LQKENI come from the germline V gene. V lost 2 bases and J 4 bases, leaving 14 bases between the germline ends. CDR3: CASSPIRQGGETQYF. The CDR3 DNA sequence: TGTGCCAGCTCACCAATCCGGCAGGGCGGAGAGACCCAGTACTTC.

This clonotype was recorded many times. CDR3 protein: CASSLDGRGETQYF. The CDR3 DNA sequence: TGTGCCAGCAGTTTAGACGGGCGCGGGGAGACCCAGTACTTC. The genes are TRBV28 and TRBJ2-5, with D tentatively TRBD2 (5 bases). Between the trimmed V and J ends, which lost 2 bases and 5 bases, there was a span of 12 bases. This CDR3 is built from 14 residues. From germline, CDR1 is MDHEN and CDR2 SYDVKM.

V and J are TRBV10-3 and TRBJ1-2; 7 bases are a match to TRBD1. V was clipped by 10 bases and J by 2 bases; unmatched bases: 13. This CDR3 has 15 amino acids. Germline loops: CDR1 ENHRY, CDR2 SYGVKD. Here the CDR3 DNA reads TGTGCCACTCGGGACAGTTGGAGGACCAACTATGGCTACACCTTC. This translates into CATRDSWRTNYGYTF.

This clonotype was recorded a few times. The chain has TRBV11-1 and TRBJ2-1; the match to TRBD1 covers 7 bases. CDR1 is SGHAT and CDR2 is FQDESV in the germline V gene (reference sequence). J gave up 1 base and V 4 bases, and 10 bases lay outside the gene matches. The CDR3 loop spans 17 amino acids. Written as DNA, the CDR3 is TGTGCCAGCAGCTCCTACCCCCGACAGGGATCCTACAATGAGCAGTTCTTC. This encodes CASSSYPRQGSYNEQFF.

This clonotype was picked up a small number of times. The genes are TRBV12-3 or TRBV12-4 and TRBJ1-1; D gene ambiguous. The CDR3 extends over 13 amino acids. Trimming shortened V by 8 bases and J by 5 bases, and 15 bases separated the two germline ends. The CDR3 bases are TGTGCCAGCTCCTCCAGGATGGAGACTGAAGCTTTCTTT. Its protein is CASSSRMETEAFF.

The chain is built from TRBV6-6 and TRBJ1-2; 8 bases agree with TRBD1. CDR3 length: 14 amino acids. Unmatched junction bases numbered 2, after V lost 2 bases and J lost 3 bases. Germline V gene sequence: CDR1 MNHNY, CDR2 SVGAGI (reference sequence). The CDR3 coding sequence is TGTGCCAGCAGTTACCTACAGGGGGACTATGGCTACACCTTC. It yields the protein CASSYLQGDYGYTF.

V is TRBV6-6 and J is TRBJ2-1; D gene ambiguous. Looked up from germline, CDR1 is MNHNY and CDR2 is SVGAGI (reference sequence). The length of the CDR3 is 13 residues. Between the trimmed V and J ends, which lost 6 bases and 3 bases, there was a span of 9 bases. Here the CDR3 DNA reads TGTGCCAGCAGCCGCACCGACTACAATGAGCAGTTCTTC. Protein: CASSRTDYNEQFF.

J is TRBJ2-1 and V is TRBV28, with TRBD2 as a possible D gene (6 bases). Germline loops: CDR1 MDHEN, CDR2 SYDVKM. This CDR3 has 13 residues. V lost 5 bases and J 7 bases, leaving 12 bases between the germline ends. CDR3 sequence (DNA): TGTGCCAGCAGTGGCAAGGGGAGGAATGAGCAGTTCTTC. This sequence encodes CASSGKGRNEQFF.

At least ten counts were recorded for this clonotype. The CDR3 spells CASSLVEAEETQYF. The CDR3 DNA is TGTGCCAGCAGCTTAGTTGAGGCAGAAGAGACCCAGTACTTC. This rearrangement joins TRBV11-2 to TRBJ2-5; no firm D call. V was shortened by 1 base and J by 3 bases, with 9 bases between the two germline ends. The CDR3 extends over 14 amino acids. The V gene's germline CDR1 is SGHAT and CDR2 FQNNGV.

This chain links TRBV20-1 with TRBJ2-7; perhaps TRBD2 as D (6 bases). Germline loops: CDR1 DFQATT, CDR2 SNEGSKA (reference sequence). The CDR3 sequence is 13 residues long. Trimming left V 6 bases short and J 2 bases short, with 14 bases between. CDR3 in amino acids: CSARPAGPYEQYF. The CDR3 nucleotides are TGCAGTGCCCGGCCCGCGGGACCCTACGAGCAGTACTTC.